This entry is about one T cell receptor beta chain. Antigen specificity is unknown. Since a much larger clone is just one base distant, this may be a read error. Unique molecular identifiers were built into the TCRbeta library. TCRdb reprocessed the PCR reads with MiXCR, giving one entry per CDR3 protein. In the table there are about 170,000 distinct CDR3 sequences, roughly 11% of which are singletons. The record originates from a study of T-cell reconstitution after alpha-beta-depleted transplantation in children. From germline, CDR1 is SGHVS and CDR2 FQNEAQ. The CDR3 spans 15 residues. Findings and limits, study-wide: T-cell counts and diversity at one year following transplant were attributed mainly to newly produced T cells. Several hundred expanded graft clones reportedly were the source of alpha-beta T cells about two months after transplant. Surviving recipient T cells and intrathymic progenitors accounted for some patients' high TCRbeta diversity at day 60.

The V gene is TRBV7-8, the J gene TRBJ2-2; D is perhaps TRBD2 (6 bases). The sequence derives from a boy between 2 and 10 years old with acute myeloid leukemia, due to receive a stem cell transplant. Sequenced here: PBMCs, sampled before TCRalphabeta/CD19-depleted stem cell transplant. The CDR3 is CASSLGLAKTGEPFF. CDR3 in DNA: TGTGCCAGCAGCTTAGGGCTAGCGAAAACCGGGGAGCCGTTTTTT.